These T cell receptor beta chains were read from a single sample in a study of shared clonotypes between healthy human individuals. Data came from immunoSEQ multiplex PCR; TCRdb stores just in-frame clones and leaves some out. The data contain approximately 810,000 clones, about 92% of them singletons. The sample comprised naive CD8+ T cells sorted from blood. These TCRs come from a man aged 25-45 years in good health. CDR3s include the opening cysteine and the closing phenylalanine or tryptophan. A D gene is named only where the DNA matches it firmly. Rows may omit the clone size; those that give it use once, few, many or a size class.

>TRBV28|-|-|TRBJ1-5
CASSSASGNSNQPQHF
TGTGCCAGCAGTTCTGCTTCAGGGAATAGCAATCAGCCCCAGCATTTT
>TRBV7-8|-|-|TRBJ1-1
CASSPMGGRHLSGAFF
TGTGCCAGCAGCCCGATGGGTGGGCGGCATCTCTCGGGAGCTTTCTTT
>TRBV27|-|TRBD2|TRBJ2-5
CASSSPSGRKETQYF
TGTGCCAGCAGTTCACCTAGCGGGAGGAAAGAGACCCAGTACTTC
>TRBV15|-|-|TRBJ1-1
CATNSEGMNTEAFF
TGTGCCACCAATTCGGAAGGGATGAACACTGAAGCTTTCTTT
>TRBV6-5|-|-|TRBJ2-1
CASSESNEQFF
TGTGCCAGCAGTGAAAGCAATGAGCAGTTCTTC
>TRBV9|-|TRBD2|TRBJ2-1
CASSPSGSSSYNEQFF
TGTGCCAGCAGCCCTAGCGGGAGCAGCTCCTACAATGAGCAGTTCTTC
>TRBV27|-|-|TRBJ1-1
CASIGAGDTEAFF
TGTGCCTCAATAGGGGCAGGGGACACTGAAGCTTTCTTT
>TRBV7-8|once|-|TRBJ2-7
CASSLDPARGVGEQYF
TGTGCCAGCAGCTTAGACCCCGCAAGGGGAGTTGGCGAGCAGTACTTC
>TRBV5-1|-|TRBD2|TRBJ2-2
CASSLAGNTGELFF
TGCGCCAGCAGCCTAGCGGGAAACACCGGGGAGCTGTTTTTT
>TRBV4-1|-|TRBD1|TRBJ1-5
CASSQGTGPSQPQHF
TGCGCCAGCAGCCAAGGGACAGGGCCCAGCCAGCCCCAGCATTTT
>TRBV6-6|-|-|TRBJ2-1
CASLEASIHEQFF
TGTGCCAGCCTTGAGGCTAGCATTCATGAGCAGTTCTTC
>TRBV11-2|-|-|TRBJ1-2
CASSLFQGGTDGYTF
TGTGCCAGCAGCTTATTTCAAGGGGGGACGGATGGCTACACCTTC
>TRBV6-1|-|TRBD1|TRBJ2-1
CASSASSGTGENEQFF
TGTGCCAGCAGTGCGTCATCTGGGACAGGGGAAAATGAGCAGTTCTTC
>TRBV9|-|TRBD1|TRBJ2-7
CASSSRTGGSYEQYF
TGTGCCAGCAGCTCCCGGACAGGGGGCTCCTACGAGCAGTACTTC
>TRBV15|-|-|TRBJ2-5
CATSRDKGQQETQYF
TGTGCCACCAGCAGAGATAAGGGGCAGCAAGAGACCCAGTACTTC
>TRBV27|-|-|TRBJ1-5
CASSQWGNQPQHF
TGTGCCAGCAGTCAGTGGGGCAATCAGCCCCAGCATTTT
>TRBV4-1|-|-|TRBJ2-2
CASSPFAEQGSSNTGELFF
TGCGCCAGCAGCCCCTTCGCGGAGCAGGGCTCCTCGAACACCGGGGAGCTGTTTTTT
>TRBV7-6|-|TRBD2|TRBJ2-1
CASRGGLVAPYEQFF
TGTGCCAGCAGAGGCGGACTAGTAGCCCCGTATGAGCAGTTCTTC
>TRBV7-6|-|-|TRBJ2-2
CASSSDGELFF
TGTGCCAGCAGCTCGGACGGGGAGCTGTTTTTT
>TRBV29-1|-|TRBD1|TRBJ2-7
CSVYTGGYEQYF
TGCAGCGTTTATACAGGGGGATACGAGCAGTACTTC
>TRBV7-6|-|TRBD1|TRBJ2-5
CASSLDGQGEETQYF
TGTGCCAGCAGCTTAGACGGACAGGGGGAAGAGACCCAGTACTTC
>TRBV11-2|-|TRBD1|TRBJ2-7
CASSSPGQGSYEQYF
TGTGCCAGCAGCTCTCCGGGACAGGGGTCCTACGAGCAGTACTTC
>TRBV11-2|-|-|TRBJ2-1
CASSLGNGYEQFF
TGTGCCAGCAGCCTTGGTAACGGGTATGAGCAGTTCTTC
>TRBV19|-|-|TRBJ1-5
CASSPRGRSSNQPQHF
TGTGCCAGTAGTCCCCGGGGTCGTTCCAGCAATCAGCCCCAGCATTTT
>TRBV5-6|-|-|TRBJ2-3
CASSLDVDTQYF
TGTGCCAGCAGCTTGGATGTTGATACGCAGTATTTT
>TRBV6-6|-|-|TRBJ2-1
CASSYSAEWIDNEQFF
TGTGCCAGCAGTTACAGCGCAGAGTGGATCGACAATGAGCAGTTCTTC
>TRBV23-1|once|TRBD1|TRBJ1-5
CASETGPSGNQPQHF
TGCGCCAGCGAGACAGGGCCATCGGGCAATCAGCCCCAGCATTTT
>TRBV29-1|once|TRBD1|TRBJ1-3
CSAWTGSSGNTIYF
TGCAGCGCATGGACAGGGAGCTCTGGAAACACCATATATTTT
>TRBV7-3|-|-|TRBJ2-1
CASSSLRGDEQFF
TGTGCCAGCAGTTCTCTTAGGGGTGATGAGCAGTTCTTC
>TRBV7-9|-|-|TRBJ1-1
CASSLDPGVGPNTEAFF
TGTGCCAGCAGTCTTGACCCGGGAGTGGGGCCGAACACTGAAGCTTTCTTT
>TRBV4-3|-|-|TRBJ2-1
CASSQRSFWGNNEQFF
TGCGCCAGCAGCCAGAGGTCTTTTTGGGGAAACAATGAGCAGTTCTTC
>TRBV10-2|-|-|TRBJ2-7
CASSPSYDTYEQYF
TGCGCCAGCAGTCCCTCCTACGACACGTACGAGCAGTACTTC
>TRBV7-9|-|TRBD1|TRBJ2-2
CASTNRGTNTGELFF
TGTGCCAGCACAAACAGGGGTACGAACACCGGGGAGCTGTTTTTT
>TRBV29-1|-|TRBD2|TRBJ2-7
CSVECREGYEQYF
TGCAGCGTTGAATGCCGGGAGGGCTACGAGCAGTACTTC
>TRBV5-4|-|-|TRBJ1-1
CASSPRGTEAFF
TGTGCCAGCAGCCCCAGGGGAACTGAAGCTTTCTTT
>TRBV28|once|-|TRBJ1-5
CASTSPGPINQPQHF
TGTGCCAGCACCTCTCCGGGACCGATCAATCAGCCCCAGCATTTT
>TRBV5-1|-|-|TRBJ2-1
CASSSGQLGFF
TGCGCCAGCAGCTCGGGTCAGCTTGGGTTCTTC
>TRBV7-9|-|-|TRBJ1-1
CASSFPGRGNTEAFF
TGTGCCAGCAGCTTCCCAGGGAGGGGGAACACTGAAGCTTTCTTT
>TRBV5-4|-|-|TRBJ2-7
CASSLGGESRYEQYF
TGTGCCAGCAGCTTGGGGGGTGAGAGTCGATACGAGCAGTACTTC
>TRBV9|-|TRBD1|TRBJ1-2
CASSVAGGYGYTF
TGTGCCAGCAGCGTAGCAGGGGGCTATGGCTACACCTTC
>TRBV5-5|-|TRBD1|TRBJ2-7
CASSSTGEYEQYF
TGTGCCAGCAGCTCCACAGGGGAATACGAGCAGTACTTC
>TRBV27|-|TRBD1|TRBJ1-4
CASSLGTGGVLEKLFF
TGTGCCAGCAGTTTAGGGACAGGGGGCGTTCTTGAAAAACTGTTTTTT
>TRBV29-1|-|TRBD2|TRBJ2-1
CSVVGGLVWNEQFF
TGCAGCGTAGTCGGGGGACTAGTTTGGAATGAGCAGTTCTTC
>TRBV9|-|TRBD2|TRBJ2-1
CASSASSGADNNEQFF
TGTGCCAGCAGCGCCTCTAGCGGGGCCGATAACAATGAGCAGTTCTTC
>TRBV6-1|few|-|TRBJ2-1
CASSEAGTSSYNEQFF
TGTGCCAGCAGTGAAGCGGGCACGAGCTCCTACAATGAGCAGTTCTTC
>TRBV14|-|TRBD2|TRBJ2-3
CASSQEISSGRTDTQYF
TGTGCCAGCAGCCAAGAAATTTCTAGCGGGAGGACAGATACGCAGTATTTT